The source of this T cell receptor beta chain is a study of T cell repertoires in cytomegalovirus infection. Study context: Use of recently identified HLA-C-restricted and well-studied HLA-B-restricted CMV epitopes was part of the study. Indications came from public TCR beta signatures; they pointed to CMV infection and to a matching HLA type. Study-level results: There were carriers of CMV plus the relevant HLA, and cumulative public TCR beta family frequency identified them.

To note about this clonotype: Antigen unknown.

TCRdb processed the reads anew with MiXCR; each CDR3 protein has one entry. The table lists fewer than 650,000 distinct CDR3 sequences, around 40% of them singletons. Germline values: CDR1 SGHVS, CDR2 FQNEAQ. The V and J ends lost 5 bases and 1 base respectively, with 6 bases between them. There are 14 residues in the CDR3. Source: cultured PBMCs, taken from culture after CMV antigen stimulation. The chain couples TRBV7-8 to TRBJ2-6, with TRBD1 as a possible D gene (5 bases). The TCR originated in a human donor in good health (CMV status not recorded). Some clones in this sample may be carry-over from other donors' samples. This CDR3 reads CASSRQSGANVLTF. The DNA for the CDR3 is TGTGCCAGCAGCCGACAGTCTGGGGCCAACGTCCTGACTTTC.